Shown below are 3 T cell receptor beta chains from a single sample sequenced in a study of blood T cell repertoires in COVID-19. Repertoires were generated with immunoSEQ multiplex PCR, while TCRdb's copy carries only in-frame clones and drops some. This sample has approximately 56,000 clones; around nine tenths occur once, and the top ten carry 7% to 9%. Input material: peripheral blood. The receptors stem from an elderly man with active or convalescent COVID-19.

V and J are TRBV7-2 and TRBJ1-5; D call uncertain. Trimming removed 2 bases from V and 5 bases from J, with 7 bases in between. Germline V CDR1 and CDR2: SGHTA, FQGNSA. The CDR3 runs to 13 residues. In nucleotides, the CDR3 is TGTGCCAGCAGCTTATCGTCAGATCAGCCCCAGCATTTT. It codes for CASSLSSDQPQHF.

The chain combines TRBV18 with TRBJ2-4; weak D call: TRBD2 (6 bases). Germline V gene sequence: CDR1 KGHSH, CDR2 LQKENI. The CDR3 runs to 16 residues. Between the trimmed V and J ends, which lost 0 bases and 6 bases, there was a span of 15 bases. CDR3 residues: CASSPPNMREVNIQYF. The CDR3, as DNA: TGTGCCAGCTCACCACCGAATATGAGGGAGGTAAACATTCAGTACTTC.

V usage is TRBV7-2 and J usage is TRBJ1-4; TRBD1 matches at 11 bases. After removal of 8 bases from V and 7 bases from J, the junction contained 3 bases not matched to a gene. The CDR3 is 13 residues long. The germline CDR1 and CDR2 sequences are SGHTA and FQGNSA. This CDR3 is CASGTGGGEKLFF. The DNA of the CDR3 is TGTGCCAGCGGGACAGGGGGAGGTGAAAAACTGTTTTTT. Drawing the rest from reference TRBV7-2 and TRBJ1-4, the complete variable domain is GAGVSQSPSNKVTEKGKDVELRCDPISGHTALYWYRQSLGQGLEFLIYFQGNSAPDKSGLPSDRFSAERTGGSVSTLTIQRTQQEDSAVYLCASGTGGGEKLFFGSGTQLSVL.